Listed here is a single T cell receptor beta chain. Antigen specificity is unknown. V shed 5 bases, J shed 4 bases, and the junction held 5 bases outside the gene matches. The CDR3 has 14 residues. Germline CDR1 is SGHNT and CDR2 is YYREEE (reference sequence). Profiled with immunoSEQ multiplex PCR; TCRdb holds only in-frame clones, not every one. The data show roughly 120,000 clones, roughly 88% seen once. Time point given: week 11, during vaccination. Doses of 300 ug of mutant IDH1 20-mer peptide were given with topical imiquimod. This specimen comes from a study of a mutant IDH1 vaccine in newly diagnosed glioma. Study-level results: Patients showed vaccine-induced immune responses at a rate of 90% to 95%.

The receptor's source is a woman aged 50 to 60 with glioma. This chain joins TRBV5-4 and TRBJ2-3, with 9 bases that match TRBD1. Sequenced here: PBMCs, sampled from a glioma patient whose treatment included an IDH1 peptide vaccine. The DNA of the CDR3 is TGTGCCAGCAGACGGGACAGGGAAGCAGATACGCAGTATTTT. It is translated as CASRRDREADTQYF.